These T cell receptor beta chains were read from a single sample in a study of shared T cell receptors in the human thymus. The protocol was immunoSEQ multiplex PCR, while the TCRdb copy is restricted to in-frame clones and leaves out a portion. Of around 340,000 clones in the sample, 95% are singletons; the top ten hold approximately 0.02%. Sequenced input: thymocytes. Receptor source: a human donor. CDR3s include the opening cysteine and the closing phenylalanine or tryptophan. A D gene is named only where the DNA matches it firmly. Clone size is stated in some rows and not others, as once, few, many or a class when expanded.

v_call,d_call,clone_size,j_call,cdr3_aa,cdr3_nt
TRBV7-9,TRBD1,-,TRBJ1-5,CASSLDAGGGDSNQPQHF,TGTGCCAGCAGCTTAGATGCAGGGGGCGGTGATAGCAATCAGCCCCAGCATTTT
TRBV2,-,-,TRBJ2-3,CASRAPMTLILGDTQYF,TGTGCCAGCAGAGCTCCCATGACTCTGATATTAGGAGATACGCAGTATTTT
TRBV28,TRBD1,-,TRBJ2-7,CASSFRDRGGRRGRYEQYF,TGTGCCAGCAGTTTCCGGGACAGGGGGGGAAGAAGGGGTCGTTACGAGCAGTACTTC
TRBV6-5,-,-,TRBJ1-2,CASSRGSDNYGYTF,TGTGCCAGCAGCCGCGGGTCGGATAACTATGGCTACACCTTC
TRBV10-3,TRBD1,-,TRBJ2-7,CAIRAGQGYYEQYF,TGTGCCATCAGGGCCGGACAGGGGTATTACGAGCAGTACTTC
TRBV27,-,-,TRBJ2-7,CASSVGYEQYF,TGTGCCAGCAGTGTGGGATACGAGCAGTACTTC
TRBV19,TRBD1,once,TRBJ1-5,CASSIPQGGRWNQPQHF,TGTGCCAGTAGTATTCCCCAGGGGGGGCGTTGGAATCAGCCCCAGCATTTT
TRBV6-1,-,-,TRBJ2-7,CASQIREGLPYEQYF,TGTGCCAGTCAAATTCGCGAGGGCCTCCCCTACGAGCAGTACTTC
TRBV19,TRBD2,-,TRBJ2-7,CASSPRTSGRYEQYF,TGTGCCAGTAGCCCTAGGACTAGCGGGAGGTACGAGCAGTACTTC
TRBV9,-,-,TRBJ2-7,CASSVAQGTKIYEQYF,TGTGCCAGCAGCGTAGCTCAAGGAACTAAAATATACGAGCAGTACTTC
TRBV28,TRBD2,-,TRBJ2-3,CASSLHRLAGGPADTQYF,TGTGCCAGCAGTTTACATCGTCTAGCGGGAGGGCCAGCAGATACGCAGTATTTT
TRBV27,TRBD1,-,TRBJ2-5,CASKKDRYQETQYF,TGTGCCAGCAAGAAGGACAGGTACCAAGAGACCCAGTACTTC
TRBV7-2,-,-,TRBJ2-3,CASSLNRALTTDTQYF,TGTGCCAGCAGCTTGAACCGGGCCTTAACCACAGATACGCAGTATTTT